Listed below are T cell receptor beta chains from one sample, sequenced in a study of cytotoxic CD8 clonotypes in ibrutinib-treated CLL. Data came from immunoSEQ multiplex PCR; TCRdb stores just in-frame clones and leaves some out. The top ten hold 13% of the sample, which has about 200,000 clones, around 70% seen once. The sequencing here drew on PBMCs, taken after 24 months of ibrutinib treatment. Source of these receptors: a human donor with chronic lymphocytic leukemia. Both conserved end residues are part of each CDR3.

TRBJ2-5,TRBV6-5,CASSFSPRDTRTQYF
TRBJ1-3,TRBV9,CASSAAPGNTIYF
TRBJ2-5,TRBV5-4,CASSLEGYQETQYF
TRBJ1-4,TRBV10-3,CAISDSIQLFF
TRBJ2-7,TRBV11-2,CASSLAGQGNLYEQYF
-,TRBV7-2,CASSLNRVHEQYF
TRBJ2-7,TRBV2,CASSVGLAGRLSSYEQYF
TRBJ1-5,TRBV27,CASSKRTGSNQPQHF
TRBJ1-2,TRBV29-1,CSVGGEGRGYTF
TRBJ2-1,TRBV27,CASSLTTSTDNEQFF
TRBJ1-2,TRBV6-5,CASRYGQGWDGYTF
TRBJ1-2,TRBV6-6,CASRDRGNNYGYTF
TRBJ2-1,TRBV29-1,CSVGIAYNEQFF
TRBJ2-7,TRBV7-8,CASSLSGISYEQYF
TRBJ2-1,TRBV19,CASSMAPGLASYNEQFF
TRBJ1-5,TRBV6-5,CASGPVWTAKQPQHF
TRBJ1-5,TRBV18,CASSRTQDSSNQPQHF
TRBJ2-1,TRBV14,CASSPYRTSINEQFF